This TCR beta chain was obtained from a study of cytomegalovirus exposure and HLA in healthy donors. As for the study in general: About 80 million unique TCRs from HLA-typed donors were held in an early data release. Overall study results and limits: Rare TCR sequences dominated, though some public TCRs recurred in many donors. A later look showed TCR association rates differing by HLA locus, highest for DRB1 and lowest for HLA-C.

The germline CDR1 and CDR2 sequences are SEHNR and FQNEAQ (reference sequence). The length of the CDR3 is 14 residues. Between the trimmed V and J ends, which lost 3 bases and 4 bases, there was a span of 9 bases. The primer mix had 60 Vbeta and 13 Jbeta primers. Sequenced by immunoSEQ multiplex PCR; TCRdb stores in-frame clones only, minus some. Of 110,000 to 150,000 clones listed, about three quarters are singletons. Concerning this clone itself: The antigen remains unidentified.

Sequencing used PBMCs. The source of this sequence is a woman younger than 45 in good health and CMV-seronegative. The chain has TRBV7-9 and TRBJ1-4; D remains ambiguous. The CDR3 spells CASSFEGINEKLFF. In nucleotides, the CDR3 is TGTGCCAGCAGCTTTGAGGGCATTAATGAAAAACTGTTTTTT.